The sequence of this T cell receptor (beta chain) was determined in a study of T-cell memory formation after mild COVID-19 (TCRdb year 2021). With respect to the entire study: TCR sequence clusters from the two donors were found to be largely donor specific. The cohort comprised two young, previously healthy adult volunteers, one female and one male. T-cell clones expanding and contracting after mild COVID-19 in a couple of donors were tracked by longitudinal TCRalpha and TCRbeta repertoire sequencing.

The paper's findings and limits, for the study overall: Clones that contracted from day 15 to 85 showed balanced CD4/CD8 phenotypes, whereas a second wave of clones that expanded from day 15 to 37 leaned towards CD4+. The detection of some responding clones in pre-infection memory suggests that pre-existing cross-reactive memory T cells joined the SARS-CoV-2 response. SARS-CoV-2 specificity was not confirmed for the second-wave clones peaking on day 37. Contracting CD4+ clones were found mainly in CM and EM memory subsets, while CD8+ clones were enriched in EMRA. The study included only a couple of mild cases, and larger cohorts that include severe cases with pre-infection samples were judged to be necessary.

CDR1 and CDR2 are read off the germline V gene as SGDLS and YYNGEE. V and J lose 4 bases and 0 bases, and a span of 18 bases separates them. Taken from cysteine to phenylalanine, the CDR3 has 17 residues. The retained sequence is limited to the CDR3, 51 bases, with the frame set at the first base. A note on this clonotype: Its antigen is not yet known. No base qualities exist here, and no much larger clone lies one base off it.

TCRdb records Illumina NovaSeq 6000 as the sequencer. TCRalpha and TCRbeta cDNA libraries were built by 5'RACE with constant-segment primers, adding sample barcodes and unique molecular identifiers. Trizol reagent was used to extract RNA from every sample. The libraries were amplified in two PCR steps, and the second step added a second sample barcode and Illumina TruSeq adapters. Sequencing of libraries was performed on an Illumina NovaSeq with 2 x 150 bp paired-end reads. Per the authors' processing: With migec v1.2.7, reads were demultiplexed and then collapsed into UMI-guided consensus sequences. Using mixcr v2.1.11, UMI consensuses were aligned to TRA and TRB V and J templates and then assembled into clonotypes. Clonotypes were classified as expanded or contracted when called significant by both edgeR and NoisET, with noise models trained on biological replicates. edgeR calls used a false discovery rate-adjusted p below 0.01 and a log2 fold-change threshold of 1. As an exploratory analysis of dynamics, max-normalized trajectories of the 1000 most abundant clonotypes were examined by PCA with hierarchical clustering. Each responding clone was given a CD4 or CD8 phenotype based on the CD4+ and CD8+ repertoires, which had been sequenced separately. The raw public data were reprocessed by TCRdb itself: fastp quality trimming at Q25, MiXCR clonotype calling, in-frame beta chains only. Each entry merges the rows of one CDR3 protein and shows their most common DNA and genes. The V and J calls reflect TCRdb's pipeline rather than the authors' work. This sample comprises more than 250,000 distinct CDR3 sequences, around 15% of them detected only once. The ten top clones hold roughly 20% of the sample.

PBMCs were isolated by Ficoll-Paque density gradient centrifugation. The sequencing sample was made of PBMCs or a T cell subset sorted from them (not recorded which). The clonotype comes from a man aged 18 to 29 who had mild COVID-19 (a few samples of this study predate the infection). The sample titles of this study are shuffled in the database, so cell type and time point are left out; the donor was told from shared clones. The sequence joins TRBV9 to TRBJ2-3; a tentative D call is TRBD1 (5 bases match). The CDR3 amino acid sequence is: CASSPIWGLFSTDTQYF. The nucleotide sequence reads TGTGCCAGCAGCCCCATCTGGGGCCTGTTTAGCACAGATACGCAGTATTTT.